This T cell receptor beta chain was sequenced during a study of blood T cell repertoires in COVID-19. Study background: The samples span acute and convalescent COVID-19 from the United States, Italy and Spain. Sources were T cells, B-cell-depleted T cells, or PBMCs; the material itself was cDNA or gDNA.

This CDR3 is built from 14 residues. CDR1 and CDR2 (germline): PRHDT, FYEKMQ (reference sequence). V was pared by 0 bases and J by 5 bases, with 9 bases between. How the authors handled the data: Amplification with reference gene primers provided the estimates of nucleated cell counts. The table came from immunoSEQ multiplex PCR; TCRdb's copy has only in-frame clones and leaves some out. V, J and clone size were drawn from that table, and D and trimming were deduced from the DNA. The sample lists 470,000 or so clones, about 89% occurring once. The receptor's source is a woman between 25 and 40 years old with acute or convalescent COVID-19. The source material was peripheral blood. The chain carries TRBV13 and TRBJ2-3, with TRBD1 as a possible D gene (5 bases). In DNA, the CDR3 is TGTGCCAGCAGCTTAGGGACCAGGGTAGATACGCAGTATTTT. This translates into CASSLGTRVDTQYF.